This is a list of T cell receptor beta chains from one sample in a study of identical twins. TCRdb independently ran MiXCR on the 5' RACE reads; one entry per CDR3 protein. The sample records approximately 890,000 distinct CDR3 sequences, approximately 13% being singletons. In addition, the sample was reused for a study of yellow fever vaccine responses in identical twins.

What was sequenced was PBMCs. Receptor source: a woman aged 18 to 35 in good health. The conserved cysteine and the conserved F or W are not part of the CDR3 here.

j_call | v_call | cdr3_aa
TRBJ2-6 | TRBV7-9 | ASEIRSGANVLT
TRBJ2-1 | TRBV20-1 | SASQGLRHSYNEQF
TRBJ2-1 | TRBV24-1 | ATSALGSDSYNEQF
TRBJ2-7 | TRBV5-8 | ASSLSGTGHREQY
TRBJ2-2 | TRBV7-2 | ASSLNGVLVTGELF
TRBJ2-5 | TRBV13 | ASNLGGTEETQY
TRBJ2-1 | TRBV29-1 | SVGATGGYNEQF
TRBJ2-1 | TRBV28 | ASSLLERTSGMVYNEQF
TRBJ2-2 | TRBV5-1 | ASNREGGVTGELF
TRBJ1-5 | TRBV5-1 | ASSLEAGDSNQPQH
TRBJ2-1 | TRBV6-1 | ASSADGYNEQF
TRBJ2-2 | TRBV6-5 | ASSYSQGGTGELF
TRBJ2-3 | TRBV7-9 | ASSSDFGGQY
TRBJ2-1 | TRBV6-1 | ASTGTSGSNEQF
TRBJ2-1 | TRBV20-1 | SARDQESSEQF
TRBJ1-1 | TRBV3-1 | ASSSSSSEAF
TRBJ2-3 | TRBV7-2 | ASSDSRGDTQY
TRBJ2-1 | TRBV28 | ASSLGTFYNEQF
TRBJ1-4 | TRBV7-7 | ASSPNRGLNEKLF
TRBJ1-5 | TRBV12-3/TRBV12-4 | ASSFAWQPQH
TRBJ2-5 | TRBV27 | ASSLTAVETQY
TRBJ2-3 | TRBV5-5 | ASSLMSTDTQY
TRBJ1-4 | TRBV28 | ASSAGQSNEKLF
TRBJ1-1 | TRBV7-9 | ASRITGITEAF
TRBJ2-7 | TRBV7-2 | ASNLIGITTYEQY
TRBJ2-5 | TRBV7-9 | ASSLKGQDQETQY
TRBJ1-2 | TRBV7-8 | ASSDSWAGDYGYT
TRBJ1-1 | TRBV5-5 | ASSYRQGAGDTEAF
TRBJ2-1 | TRBV12-3/TRBV12-4 | ASSWDGYNEQF
TRBJ2-2 | TRBV24-1 | ATSDSGLVGGGELF
TRBJ1-1 | TRBV11-2 | ASSLGAGSSPRNTEAF
TRBJ2-1 | TRBV7-3 | ASSGLAGGRNEQF
TRBJ1-5 | TRBV24-1 | ATSEGGPLQPQH
TRBJ1-5 | TRBV7-3 | ASSLNGQANQPQH
TRBJ2-6 | TRBV2 | ASSARVDGANVLT
TRBJ2-5 | TRBV4-1 | ASSQGGSTQY
TRBJ2-7 | TRBV10-3 | ATAPGQPSSYEQY
TRBJ1-1 | TRBV2 | ASSEENRNTEAF
TRBJ1-5 | TRBV20-1 | SAEVRDQPQH
TRBJ2-1 | TRBV10-3 | AISPGTPPRNEQF
TRBJ1-2 | TRBV19 | ASRLGQADYGYT
TRBJ2-7 | TRBV7-9 | ASSSRQGVSYEQY
TRBJ1-1 | TRBV5-5 | ASTSNTEAF
TRBJ2-3 | TRBV2 | ARSETGLISDTQY
TRBJ2-1 | TRBV20-1 | SASFSGRGSYNEQF
TRBJ1-2 | TRBV5-1 | ASSSEGTGGHGYT
TRBJ2-7 | TRBV28 | ATGRYEQY
TRBJ1-4 | TRBV3-1 | ASSPGKAPNEKLF
TRBJ1-1 | TRBV28 | ASSLRTEAF
TRBJ2-7 | TRBV11-2 | ASSSRIPKGQSSYEQY
TRBJ2-1 | TRBV5-1 | ASSRPGQGTGEQF
TRBJ1-4 | TRBV28 | ASSLLGGGDEKLF
TRBJ1-4 | TRBV4-2 | ASSQDWGKGEKLF
TRBJ2-2 | TRBV7-9 | ASSGKDRGRQAGELF
TRBJ1-4 | TRBV3-1 | ASSPGQGATNEKLF